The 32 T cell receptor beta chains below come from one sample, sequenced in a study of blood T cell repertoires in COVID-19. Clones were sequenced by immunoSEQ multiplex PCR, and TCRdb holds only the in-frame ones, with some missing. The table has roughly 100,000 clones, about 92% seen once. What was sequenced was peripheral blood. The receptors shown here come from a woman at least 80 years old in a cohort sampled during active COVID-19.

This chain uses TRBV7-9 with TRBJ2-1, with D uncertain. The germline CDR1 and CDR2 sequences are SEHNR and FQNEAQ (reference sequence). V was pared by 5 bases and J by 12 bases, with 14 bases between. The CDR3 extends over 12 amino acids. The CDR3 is CASSPYLTAQFF. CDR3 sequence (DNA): TGTGCCAGCAGCCCCTATTTAACTGCGCAGTTCTTC.

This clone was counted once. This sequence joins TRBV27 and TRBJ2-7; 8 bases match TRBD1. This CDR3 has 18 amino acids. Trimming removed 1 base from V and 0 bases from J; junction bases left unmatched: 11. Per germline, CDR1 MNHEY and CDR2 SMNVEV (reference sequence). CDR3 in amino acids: CASSLFVPGQVNSYEQYF. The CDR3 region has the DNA TGTGCCAGCAGTTTATTCGTCCCGGGACAGGTGAACTCCTACGAGCAGTACTTC.

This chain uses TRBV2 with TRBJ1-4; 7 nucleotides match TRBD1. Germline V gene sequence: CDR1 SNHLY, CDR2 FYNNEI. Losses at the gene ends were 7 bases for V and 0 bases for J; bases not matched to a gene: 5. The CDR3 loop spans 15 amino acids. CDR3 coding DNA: TGTGCCAGCAAGAGACAGGGATCAACTAATGAAAAACTGTTTTTT. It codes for CASKRQGSTNEKLFF.

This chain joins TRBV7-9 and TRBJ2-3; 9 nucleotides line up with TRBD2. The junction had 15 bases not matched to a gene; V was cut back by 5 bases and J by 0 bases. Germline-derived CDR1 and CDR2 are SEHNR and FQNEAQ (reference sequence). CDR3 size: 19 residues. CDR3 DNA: TGTGCCAGCAGCACGTGGGACGGAAGACTAGCGGCTAGCACAGATACGCAGTATTTT. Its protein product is CASSTWDGRLAASTDTQYF.

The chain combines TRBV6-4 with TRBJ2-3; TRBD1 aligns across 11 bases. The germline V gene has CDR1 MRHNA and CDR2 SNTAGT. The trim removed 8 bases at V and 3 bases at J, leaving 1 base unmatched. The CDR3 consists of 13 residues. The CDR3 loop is CASGQGATDTQYF. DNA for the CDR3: TGTGCCAGCGGACAGGGGGCTACAGATACGCAGTATTTT.

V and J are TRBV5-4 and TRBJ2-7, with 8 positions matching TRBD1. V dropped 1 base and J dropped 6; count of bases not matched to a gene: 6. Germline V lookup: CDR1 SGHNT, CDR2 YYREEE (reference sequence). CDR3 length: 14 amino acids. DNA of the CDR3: TGTGCCAGCAGCTTGAGGACAGGGAGTCCCGAGCAGTACTTC. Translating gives CASSLRTGSPEQYF.

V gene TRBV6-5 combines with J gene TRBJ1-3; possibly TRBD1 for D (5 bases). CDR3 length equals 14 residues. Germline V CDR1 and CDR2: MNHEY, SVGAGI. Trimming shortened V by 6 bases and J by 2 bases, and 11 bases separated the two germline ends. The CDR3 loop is CASSTGGAGNTIYF. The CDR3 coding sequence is TGTGCCAGCAGCACCGGGGGGGCTGGAAACACCATATATTTT.

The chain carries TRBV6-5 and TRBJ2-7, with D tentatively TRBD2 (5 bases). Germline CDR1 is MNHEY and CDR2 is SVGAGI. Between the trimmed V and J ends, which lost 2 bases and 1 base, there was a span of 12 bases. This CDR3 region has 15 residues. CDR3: CASSYEGTGSYEQYF. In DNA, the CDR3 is TGTGCCAGCAGTTACGAGGGTACGGGATCCTACGAGCAGTACTTC.

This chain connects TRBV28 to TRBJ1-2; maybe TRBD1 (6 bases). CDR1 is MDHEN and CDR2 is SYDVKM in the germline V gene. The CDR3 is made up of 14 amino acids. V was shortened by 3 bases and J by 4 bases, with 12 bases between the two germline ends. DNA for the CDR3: TGTGCCAGCAGTTTTGGCAGGGGTTCCTATGGCTACACCTTC. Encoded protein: CASSFGRGSYGYTF.

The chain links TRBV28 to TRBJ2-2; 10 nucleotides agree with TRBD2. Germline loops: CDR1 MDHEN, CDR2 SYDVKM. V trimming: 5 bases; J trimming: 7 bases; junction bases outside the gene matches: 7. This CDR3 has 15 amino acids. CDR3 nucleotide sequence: TGTGCCAGCAGTGCCCCACTAGCGGGAAGCGGGGAGCTGTTTTTT. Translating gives CASSAPLAGSGELFF.

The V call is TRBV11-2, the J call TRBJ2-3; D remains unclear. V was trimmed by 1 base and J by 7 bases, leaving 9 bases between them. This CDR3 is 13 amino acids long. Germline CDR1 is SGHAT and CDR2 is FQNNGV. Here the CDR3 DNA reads TGTGCCAGCAGCTTAGCGGAGTTAAATACGCAGTATTTT. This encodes CASSLAELNTQYF.

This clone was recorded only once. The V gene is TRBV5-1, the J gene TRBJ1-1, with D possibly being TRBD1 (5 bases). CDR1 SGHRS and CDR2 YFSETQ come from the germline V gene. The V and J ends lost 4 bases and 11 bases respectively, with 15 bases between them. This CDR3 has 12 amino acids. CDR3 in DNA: TGCGCCAGCAGCCAAACTGGGAAGGGGGCTTTCTTT. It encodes CASSQTGKGAFF. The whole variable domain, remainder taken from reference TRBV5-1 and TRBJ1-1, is KAGVTQTPRYLIKTRGQQVTLSCSPISGHRSVSWYQQTPGQGLQFLFEYFSETQRNKGNFPGRFSGRQFSNSRSEMNVSTLELGDSALYLCASSQTGKGAFFGQGTRLTVV.

CDR3 region: CASSPAGGWETQYF. In DNA form, the CDR3 reads TGTGCCAGCAGCCCTGCGGGGGGCTGGGAGACCCAGTACTTC. V and J are TRBV5-8 and TRBJ2-5, with 8 bases that match TRBD2. Germline V lookup: CDR1 SGHTS, CDR2 YDEGEE. This CDR3 is 14 amino acids long. The junction had 7 bases not matched to a gene; V was cut back by 4 bases and J by 5 bases.

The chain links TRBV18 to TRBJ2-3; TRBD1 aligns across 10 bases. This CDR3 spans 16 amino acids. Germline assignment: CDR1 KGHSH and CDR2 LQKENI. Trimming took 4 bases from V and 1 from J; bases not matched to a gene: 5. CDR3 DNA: TGTGCCAGCTCACGGGACAGGGGAGTGGGCACAGATACGCAGTATTTT. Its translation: CASSRDRGVGTDTQYF.

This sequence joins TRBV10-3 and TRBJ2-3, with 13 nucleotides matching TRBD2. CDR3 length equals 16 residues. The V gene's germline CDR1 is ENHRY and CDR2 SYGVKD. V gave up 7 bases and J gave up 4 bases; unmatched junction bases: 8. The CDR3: CAITRTSGSGADTQYF. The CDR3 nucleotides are TGTGCCATCACGAGGACTAGCGGGAGTGGGGCAGATACGCAGTATTTT.

CDR3 residues: CASSPSGTKQFF. The DNA for the CDR3 is TGTGCCAGCAGTCCCTCAGGGACAAAGCAGTTCTTC. V is TRBV12-3 or TRBV12-4 and J is TRBJ2-1; a weak D match, TRBD1 (6 bases). V was cut by 5 bases and J by 11 bases, with 13 bases left in between. This CDR3 is built from 12 residues.

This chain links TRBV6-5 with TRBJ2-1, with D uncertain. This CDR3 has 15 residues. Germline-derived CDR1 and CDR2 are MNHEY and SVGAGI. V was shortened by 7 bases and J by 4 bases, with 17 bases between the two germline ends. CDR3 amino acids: CASTQLGGVYNEQFF. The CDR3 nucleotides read TGTGCCAGCACGCAGTTAGGCGGCGTATACAATGAGCAGTTCTTC.

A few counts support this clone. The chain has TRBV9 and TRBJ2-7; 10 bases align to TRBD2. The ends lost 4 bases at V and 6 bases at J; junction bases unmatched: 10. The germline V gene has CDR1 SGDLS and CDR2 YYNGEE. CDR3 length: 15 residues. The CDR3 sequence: CASSQDLAGAGEQYF. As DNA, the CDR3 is TGTGCCAGCAGCCAGGACCTAGCGGGAGCCGGCGAGCAGTACTTC.

CDR3 region: CARSRGGSTYNEQFF. DNA of the CDR3: TGTGCCAGGTCGAGGGGGGGGTCTACCTACAATGAGCAGTTCTTC. The J gene is TRBJ2-1, the V gene TRBV2; possibly TRBD2 for D (7 bases). This CDR3 has 15 amino acids. Per germline, CDR1 SNHLY and CDR2 FYNNEI. V lost 9 bases and J lost 2, with 17 bases in between.

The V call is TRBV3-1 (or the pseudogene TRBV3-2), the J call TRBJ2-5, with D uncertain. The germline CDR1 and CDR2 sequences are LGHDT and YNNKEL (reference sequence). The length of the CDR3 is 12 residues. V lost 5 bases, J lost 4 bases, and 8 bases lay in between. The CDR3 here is CASSSVRETQYF. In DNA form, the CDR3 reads TGTGCCAGCAGCAGTGTGAGAGAGACCCAGTACTTC.

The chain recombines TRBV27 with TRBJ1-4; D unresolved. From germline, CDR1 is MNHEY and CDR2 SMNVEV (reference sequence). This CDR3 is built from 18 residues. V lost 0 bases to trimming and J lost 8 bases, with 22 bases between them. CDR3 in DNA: TGTGCCAGCAGTTTATCCCCAGTCCATTCCTTCCCCAACGAAAAACTGTTTTTT. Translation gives CASSLSPVHSFPNEKLFF.

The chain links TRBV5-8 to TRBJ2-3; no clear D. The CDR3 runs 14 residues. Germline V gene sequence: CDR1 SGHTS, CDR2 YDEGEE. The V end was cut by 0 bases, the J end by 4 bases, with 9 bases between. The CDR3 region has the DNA TGTGCCAGCAGCTTGGTTCGCGGAGCAGATACGCAGTATTTT. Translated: CASSLVRGADTQYF.

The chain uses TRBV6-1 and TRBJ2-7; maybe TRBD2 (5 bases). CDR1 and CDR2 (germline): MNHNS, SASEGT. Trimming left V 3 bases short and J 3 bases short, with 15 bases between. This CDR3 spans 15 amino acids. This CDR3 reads CASSEHPRVYYEQYF. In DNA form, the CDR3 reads TGTGCCAGCAGTGAGCACCCGAGGGTTTACTACGAGCAGTACTTC.

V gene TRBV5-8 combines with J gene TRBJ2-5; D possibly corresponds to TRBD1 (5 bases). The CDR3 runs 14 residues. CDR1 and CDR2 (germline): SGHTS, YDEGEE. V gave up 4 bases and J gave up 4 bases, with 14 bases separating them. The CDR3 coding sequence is TGTGCCAGCAGCCCTGTCCAGACAGTAGAGACCCAGTACTTC. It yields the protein CASSPVQTVETQYF. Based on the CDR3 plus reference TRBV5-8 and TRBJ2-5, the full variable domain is EAGVTQSPTHLIKTRGQQATLRCSPISGHTSVYWYQQALGLGLQFLLWYDEGEERNRGNFPPRFSGRQFPNYSSELNVNALELEDSALYLCASSPVQTVETQYFGPGTRLLVL.

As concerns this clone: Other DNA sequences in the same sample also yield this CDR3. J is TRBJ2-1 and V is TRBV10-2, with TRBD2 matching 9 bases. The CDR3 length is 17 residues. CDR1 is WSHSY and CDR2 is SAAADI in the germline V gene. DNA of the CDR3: TGCCCCCGCAGACGACTAGCGGAAAGAAGCTCCTACAATGAGCAGTTCTTC. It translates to CPRRRLAERSSYNEQFF.

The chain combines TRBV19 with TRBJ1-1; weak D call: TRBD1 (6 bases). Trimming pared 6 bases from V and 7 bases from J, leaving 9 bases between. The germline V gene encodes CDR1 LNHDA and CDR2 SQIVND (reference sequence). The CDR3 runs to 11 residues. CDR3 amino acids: CASRRTVEAFF. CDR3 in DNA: TGTGCCAGTAGAAGGACAGTTGAAGCTTTCTTT. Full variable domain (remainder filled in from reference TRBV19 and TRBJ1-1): DGGITQSPKYLFRKEGQNVTLSCEQNLNHDAMYWYRQDPGQGLRLIYYSQIVNDFQKGDIAEGYSVSREKKESFPLTVTSAQKNPTAFYLCASRRTVEAFFGQGTRLTVV.

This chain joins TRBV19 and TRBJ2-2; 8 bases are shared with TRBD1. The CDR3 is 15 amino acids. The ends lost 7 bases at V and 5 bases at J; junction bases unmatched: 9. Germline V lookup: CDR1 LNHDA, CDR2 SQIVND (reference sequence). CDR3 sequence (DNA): TGTGCCAGTACCCGGGGACAGGACTTAACCGGGGAGCTGTTTTTT. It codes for CASTRGQDLTGELFF.

CDR3 amino acids: CASSFTSGSLNEQFF. The CDR3 coding sequence is TGTGCCAGCAGTTTTACTAGCGGGAGTCTCAATGAGCAGTTCTTC. The chain carries TRBV27 and TRBJ2-1; 11 nucleotides line up with TRBD2. This CDR3 region has 15 residues. Unmatched junction bases numbered 4, after V lost 3 bases and J lost 6 bases. Per germline, CDR1 MNHEY and CDR2 SMNVEV (reference sequence).

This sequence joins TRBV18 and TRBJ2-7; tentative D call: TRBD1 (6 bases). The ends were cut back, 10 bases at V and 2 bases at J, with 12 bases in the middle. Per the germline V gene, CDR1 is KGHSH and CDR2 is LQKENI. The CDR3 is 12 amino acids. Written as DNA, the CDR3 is TGTGCCACATCTCGGGACACCTACGAGCAGTACTTC. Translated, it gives CATSRDTYEQYF.

As DNA, the CDR3 is TGTGCCAGCAGCTATCTATTAGAGCCCCAGCATTTT. It specifies CASSYLLEPQHF. The V gene is TRBV6-6, the J gene TRBJ1-5; D not certain. V lost 6 bases and J 8 bases, leaving 11 bases between the germline ends. Germline V CDR1 and CDR2: MNHNY, SVGAGI (reference sequence). The CDR3 extends over 12 amino acids.

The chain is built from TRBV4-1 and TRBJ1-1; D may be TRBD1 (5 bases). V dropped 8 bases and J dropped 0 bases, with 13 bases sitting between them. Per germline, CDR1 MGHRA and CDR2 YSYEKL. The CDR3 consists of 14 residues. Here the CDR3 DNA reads TGCGCCAGCGGGATAGGGGTCTTGAACACTGAAGCTTTCTTT. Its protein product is CASGIGVLNTEAFF.

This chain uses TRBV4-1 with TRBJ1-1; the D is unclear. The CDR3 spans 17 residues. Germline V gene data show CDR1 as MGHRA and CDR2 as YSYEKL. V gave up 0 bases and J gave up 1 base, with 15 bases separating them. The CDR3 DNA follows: TGCGCCAGCAGCCAAGATCCCACGGAGTCTAGGAACACTGAAGCTTTCTTT. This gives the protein CASSQDPTESRNTEAFF.